This is a list of T cell receptor beta chains from one sample in a study of neurological immune-mediated disorders. One entry per CDR3 protein results from TCRdb running MiXCR on the 5' RACE reads. The table has roughly 70,000 distinct CDR3 sequences, roughly 3.9% seen once. Sequenced: PBMCs. The receptors derive from a man aged 25-45 years with multiple sclerosis. The CDR3 runs from the conserved cysteine through the conserved F or W. Each record gives: V gene, J gene, CDR3 length, clone size, D gene, CDR3 protein, CDR3 DNA. The D gene is left open where the match is weak. Not every row has a clone size; where given, it reads once, few, many or a size class.

>TRBV30|TRBJ2-2|13|many|NA
CAWSVRTAGELFF
TGTGCCTGGAGTGTACGCACCGCCGGGGAGCTGTTTTTT
>TRBV7-2|TRBJ2-3|15|many|TRBD1
CASSLALGTGIGWVF
TGTGCCAGCAGCTTAGCGCTGGGGACAGGGATTGGCTGGGTGTTT
>TRBV5-6|TRBJ2-1|18|NA|NA
CASSLGAGLIRGGNEQFF
TGTGCCAGCAGCTTGGGAGCGGGCCTGATTAGGGGAGGCAATGAGCAGTTCTTC
>TRBV3-1|TRBJ2-3|14|NA|TRBD1
CASSQFPGQMAQYF
TGTGCCAGCAGCCAGTTCCCGGGACAGATGGCGCAGTATTTT
>TRBV24-1|TRBJ2-3|15|many|NA
CATSDGGLRTDTQYF
TGTGCCACCAGTGATGGGGGGCTGAGGACAGATACGCAGTATTTT
>TRBV20-1|TRBJ2-3|16|many|TRBD1
CSATSPGTGRTDTQYF
TGCAGTGCCACTTCCCCCGGGACAGGGCGCACAGATACGCAGTATTTT
>TRBV29-1|TRBJ1-3|14|many|NA
CSGGEGASGNTIYF
TGCAGCGGGGGGGAAGGGGCCTCTGGAAACACCATATATTTT
>TRBV7-2|TRBJ1-5|16|many|NA
CASSLAGGRGDQPQHF
TGTGCCAGCAGCTTAGCGGGGGGTCGGGGGGATCAGCCCCAGCATTTT
>TRBV20-1|TRBJ1-1|13|many|NA
CSATPDGNTEAFF
TGCAGTGCTACCCCAGACGGAAACACTGAAGCTTTCTTT
>TRBV20-1|TRBJ2-3|13|many|TRBD2
CSARSGGSDTQYF
TGCAGTGCTCGGAGCGGGGGCTCAGATACGCAGTATTTT
>TRBV12-3/TRBV12-4|TRBJ2-1|12|many|NA
CASSFLVNEQFF
TGTGCCAGCAGTTTTTTAGTGAATGAGCAGTTCTTC
>TRBV6-5|TRBJ2-7|19|many|TRBD2
CASSYSGLAGGRSSYEQYF
TGTGCCAGCAGTTACTCCGGACTAGCGGGGGGCCGAAGCTCCTACGAGCAGTACTTC
>TRBV5-1|TRBJ2-7|14|many|TRBD2
CASSLATSDYEQYF
TGCGCCAGCAGCTTGGCAACTAGCGACTACGAGCAGTACTTC
>TRBV7-2|TRBJ2-7|13|many|NA
CASRKRSSYEQYF
TGTGCCAGCAGAAAGCGGTCCTCCTACGAGCAGTACTTC
>TRBV5-1|TRBJ1-1|14|many|NA
CASSASPTNTEAFF
TGCGCCAGCAGCGCCTCCCCTACGAACACTGAAGCTTTCTTT
>TRBV20-1|TRBJ2-1|13|many|NA
CSAPLARGLEQFF
TGCAGTGCTCCACTTGCCAGGGGTCTGGAGCAGTTCTTC
>TRBV9|TRBJ1-2|13|many|NA
CASSPPIAGRYTF
TGTGCCAGCAGCCCTCCAATAGCTGGTCGCTACACCTTC
>TRBV6-5|TRBJ2-7|15|many|TRBD2
CASSYASGVRYEQYF
TGTGCCAGCAGTTACGCTAGCGGGGTCCGGTACGAGCAGTACTTC
>TRBV5-5|TRBJ2-1|16|many|TRBD2
CASSSTGTSGYNEQFF
TGTGCCAGCAGCTCCACTGGGACTAGCGGGTACAATGAGCAGTTCTTC
>TRBV27|TRBJ2-7|15|many|NA
CASSPLAGVPYEQYF
TGTGCCAGCAGTCCCTTGGCTGGGGTCCCCTACGAGCAGTACTTC
>TRBV24-1|TRBJ2-7|13|many|NA
CATSAHDSYEQYF
TGTGCCACCAGTGCGCACGACTCCTACGAGCAGTACTTC
>TRBV5-1|TRBJ1-6|13|many|NA
CASSLTVKEPLNF
TGCGCCAGCAGCTTGACCGTTAAGGAACCCCTCAACTTT
>TRBV4-2|TRBJ2-1|16|many|NA
CASSQGDRGTGNEQFF
TGTGCCAGCAGCCAAGGTGACCGGGGTACGGGGAATGAGCAGTTCTTC
>TRBV7-9|TRBJ2-1|16|many|NA
CASSHSAGRTYNEQFF
TGTGCCAGCAGCCATAGCGCGGGGCGGACCTACAATGAGCAGTTCTTC
>TRBV5-1|TRBJ2-1|13|many|NA
CASSLDNYNEQFF
TGCGCCAGCAGCTTGGACAACTACAATGAGCAGTTCTTC
>TRBV15|TRBJ2-3|14|many|NA
CATSKGSPTDTQYF
TGTGCCACCAGCAAGGGGTCCCCCACAGATACGCAGTATTTT
>TRBV6-5|TRBJ2-7|14|NA|TRBD2
CASSLLAGGDEQYF
TGTGCCAGCAGTTTACTAGCGGGGGGAGACGAGCAGTACTTC
>TRBV4-1|TRBJ2-7|14|many|NA
CASSRDEGGYEQYF
TGCGCCAGCAGCCGCGACGAGGGGGGATACGAGCAGTACTTC